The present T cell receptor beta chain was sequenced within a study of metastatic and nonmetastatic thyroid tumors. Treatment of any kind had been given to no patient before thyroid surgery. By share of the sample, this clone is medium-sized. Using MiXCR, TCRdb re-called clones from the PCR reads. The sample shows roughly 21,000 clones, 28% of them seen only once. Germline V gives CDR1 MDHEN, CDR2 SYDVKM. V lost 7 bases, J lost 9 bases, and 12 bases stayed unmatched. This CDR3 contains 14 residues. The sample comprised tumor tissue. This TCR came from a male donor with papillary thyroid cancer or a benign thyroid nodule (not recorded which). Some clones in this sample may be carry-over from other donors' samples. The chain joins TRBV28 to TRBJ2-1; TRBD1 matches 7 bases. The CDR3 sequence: CASKSIGPGGEQFF. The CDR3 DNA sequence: TGTGCCAGCAAGTCCATCGGCCCAGGGGGTGAGCAGTTCTTC. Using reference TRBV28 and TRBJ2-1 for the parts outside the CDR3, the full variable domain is DVKVTQSSRYLVKRTGEKVFLECVQDMDHENMFWYRQDPGLGLRLIYFSYDVKMKEKGDIPEGYSVSREKKERFSLILESASTNQTSMYLCASKSIGPGGEQFFGPGTRLTVL.